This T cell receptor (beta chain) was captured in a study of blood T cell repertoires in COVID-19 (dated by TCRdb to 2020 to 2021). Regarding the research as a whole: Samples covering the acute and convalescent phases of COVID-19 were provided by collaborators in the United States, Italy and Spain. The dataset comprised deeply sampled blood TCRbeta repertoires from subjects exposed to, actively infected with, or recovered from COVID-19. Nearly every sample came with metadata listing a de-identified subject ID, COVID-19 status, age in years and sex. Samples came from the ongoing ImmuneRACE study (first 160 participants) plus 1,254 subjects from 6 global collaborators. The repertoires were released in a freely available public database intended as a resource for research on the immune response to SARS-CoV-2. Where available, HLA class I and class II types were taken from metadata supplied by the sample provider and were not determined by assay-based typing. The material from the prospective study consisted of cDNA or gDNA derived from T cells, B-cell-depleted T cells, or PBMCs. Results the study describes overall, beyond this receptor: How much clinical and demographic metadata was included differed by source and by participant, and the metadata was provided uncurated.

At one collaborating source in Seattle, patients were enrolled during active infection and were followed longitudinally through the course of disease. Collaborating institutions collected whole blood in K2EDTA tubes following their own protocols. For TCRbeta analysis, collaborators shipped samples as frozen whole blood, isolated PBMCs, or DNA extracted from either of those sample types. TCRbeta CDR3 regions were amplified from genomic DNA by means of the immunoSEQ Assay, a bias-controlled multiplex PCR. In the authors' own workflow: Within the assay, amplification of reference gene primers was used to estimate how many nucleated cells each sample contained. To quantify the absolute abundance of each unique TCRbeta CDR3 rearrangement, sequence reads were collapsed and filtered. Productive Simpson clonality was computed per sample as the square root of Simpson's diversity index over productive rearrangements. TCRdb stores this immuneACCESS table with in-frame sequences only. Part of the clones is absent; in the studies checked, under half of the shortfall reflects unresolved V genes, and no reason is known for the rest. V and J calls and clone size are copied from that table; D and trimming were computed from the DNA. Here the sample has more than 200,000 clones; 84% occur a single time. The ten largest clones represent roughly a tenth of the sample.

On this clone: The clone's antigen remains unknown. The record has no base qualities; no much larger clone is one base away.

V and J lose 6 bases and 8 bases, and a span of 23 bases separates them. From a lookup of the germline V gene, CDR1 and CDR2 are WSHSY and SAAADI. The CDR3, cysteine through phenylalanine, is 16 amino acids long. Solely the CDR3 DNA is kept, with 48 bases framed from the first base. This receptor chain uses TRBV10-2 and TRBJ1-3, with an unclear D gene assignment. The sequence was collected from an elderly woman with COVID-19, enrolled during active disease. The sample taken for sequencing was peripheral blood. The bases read TGCGCCAGCAGCCGGAGGACCCCCGGAGGAGGTGACACCATATATTTT. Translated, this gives CASSRRTPGGGDTIYF.